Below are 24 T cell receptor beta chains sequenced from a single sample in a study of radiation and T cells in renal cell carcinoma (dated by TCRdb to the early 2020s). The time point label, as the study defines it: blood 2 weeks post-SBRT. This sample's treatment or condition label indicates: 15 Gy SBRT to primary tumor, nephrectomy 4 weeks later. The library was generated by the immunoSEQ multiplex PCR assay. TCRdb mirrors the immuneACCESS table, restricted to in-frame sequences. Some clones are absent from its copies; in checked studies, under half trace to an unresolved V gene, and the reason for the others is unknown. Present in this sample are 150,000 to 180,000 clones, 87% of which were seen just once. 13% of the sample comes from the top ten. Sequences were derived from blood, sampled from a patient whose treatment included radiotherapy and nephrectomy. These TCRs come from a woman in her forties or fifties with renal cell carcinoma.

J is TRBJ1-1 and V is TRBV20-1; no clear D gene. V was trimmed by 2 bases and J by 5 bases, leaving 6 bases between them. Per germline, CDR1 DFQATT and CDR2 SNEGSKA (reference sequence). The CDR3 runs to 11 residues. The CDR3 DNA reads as TGCAGTGCTAGAAAGGATACTGAAGCTTTCTTT. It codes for CSARKDTEAFF.

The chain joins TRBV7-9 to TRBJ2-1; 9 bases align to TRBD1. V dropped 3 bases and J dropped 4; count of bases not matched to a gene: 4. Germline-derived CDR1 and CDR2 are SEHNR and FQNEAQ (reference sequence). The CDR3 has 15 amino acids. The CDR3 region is CASSFPGQGYNEQFF. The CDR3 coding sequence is TGTGCCAGCAGCTTCCCCGGACAGGGGTACAATGAGCAGTTCTTC.

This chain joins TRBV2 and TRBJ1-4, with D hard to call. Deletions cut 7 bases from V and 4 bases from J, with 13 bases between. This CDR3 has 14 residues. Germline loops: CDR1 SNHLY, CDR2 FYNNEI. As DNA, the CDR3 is TGTGCCAGCAAGAGTAACACCCGTAATGAAAAACTGTTTTTT. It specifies CASKSNTRNEKLFF. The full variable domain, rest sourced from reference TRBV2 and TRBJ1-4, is EPEVTQTPSHQVTQMGQEVILRCVPISNHLYFYWYRQILGQKVEFLVSFYNNEISEKSEIFDDQFSVERPDGSNFTLKIRSTKLEDSAMYFCASKSNTRNEKLFFGSGTQLSVL.

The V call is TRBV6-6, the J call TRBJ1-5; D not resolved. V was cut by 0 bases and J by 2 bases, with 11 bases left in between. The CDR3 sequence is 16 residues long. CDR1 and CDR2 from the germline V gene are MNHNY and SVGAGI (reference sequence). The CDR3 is CASSYSLQSGNQPQHF. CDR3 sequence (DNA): TGTGCCAGCAGTTACTCCCTCCAATCAGGCAATCAGCCCCAGCATTTT.

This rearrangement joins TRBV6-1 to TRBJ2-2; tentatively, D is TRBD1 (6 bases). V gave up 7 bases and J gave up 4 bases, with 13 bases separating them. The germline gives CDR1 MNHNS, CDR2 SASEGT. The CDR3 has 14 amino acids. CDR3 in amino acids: CASNPGHLTGELFF. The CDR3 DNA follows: TGTGCCAGCAACCCGGGACACCTCACCGGGGAGCTGTTTTTT.

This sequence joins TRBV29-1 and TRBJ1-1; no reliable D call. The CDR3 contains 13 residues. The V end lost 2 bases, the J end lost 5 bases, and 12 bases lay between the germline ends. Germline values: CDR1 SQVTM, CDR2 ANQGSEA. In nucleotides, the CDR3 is TGCAGCGTTGAAAATTCTCCAGGTACTGAAGCTTTCTTT. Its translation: CSVENSPGTEAFF.

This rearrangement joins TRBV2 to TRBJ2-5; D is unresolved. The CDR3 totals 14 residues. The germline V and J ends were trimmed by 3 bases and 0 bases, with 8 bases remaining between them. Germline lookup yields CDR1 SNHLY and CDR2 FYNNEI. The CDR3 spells CASSDLSDQETQYF. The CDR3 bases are TGTGCCAGCAGTGATCTGAGCGACCAAGAGACCCAGTACTTC. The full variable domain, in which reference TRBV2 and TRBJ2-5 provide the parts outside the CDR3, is EPEVTQTPSHQVTQMGQEVILRCVPISNHLYFYWYRQILGQKVEFLVSFYNNEISEKSEIFDDQFSVERPDGSNFTLKIRSTKLEDSAMYFCASSDLSDQETQYFGPGTRLLVL.

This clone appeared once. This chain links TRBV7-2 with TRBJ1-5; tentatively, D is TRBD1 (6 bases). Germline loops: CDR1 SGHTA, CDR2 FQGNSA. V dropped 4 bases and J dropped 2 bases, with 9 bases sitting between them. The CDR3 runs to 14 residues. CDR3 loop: CASSSRQGNQPQHF. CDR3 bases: TGTGCCAGCAGCTCCCGACAGGGCAATCAGCCCCAGCATTTT. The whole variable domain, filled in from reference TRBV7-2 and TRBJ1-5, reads GAGVSQSPSNKVTEKGKDVELRCDPISGHTALYWYRQSLGQGLEFLIYFQGNSAPDKSGLPSDRFSAERTGGSVSTLTIQRTQQEDSAVYLCASSSRQGNQPQHFGDGTRLSIL.

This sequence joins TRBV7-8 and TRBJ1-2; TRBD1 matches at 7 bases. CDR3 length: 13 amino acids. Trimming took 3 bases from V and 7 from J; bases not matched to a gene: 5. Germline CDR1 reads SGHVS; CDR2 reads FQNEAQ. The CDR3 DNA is TGTGCCAGCAGCTTTTACAGGGGCAGTGGCTACACCTTC. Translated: CASSFYRGSGYTF.

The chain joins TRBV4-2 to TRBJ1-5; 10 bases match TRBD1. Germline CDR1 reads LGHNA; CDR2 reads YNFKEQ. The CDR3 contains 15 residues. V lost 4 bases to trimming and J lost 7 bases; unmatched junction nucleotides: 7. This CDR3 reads CASSRGTGDGQPQHF. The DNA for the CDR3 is TGTGCCAGCAGCCGCGGGACAGGGGATGGACAGCCCCAGCATTTT.

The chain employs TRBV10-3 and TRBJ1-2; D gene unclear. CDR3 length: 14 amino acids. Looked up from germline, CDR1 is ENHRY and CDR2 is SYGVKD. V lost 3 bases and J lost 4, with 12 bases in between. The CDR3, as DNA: TGTGCCATCAGTGAAGGTGTGGGTACCTATGGCTACACCTTC. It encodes CAISEGVGTYGYTF.

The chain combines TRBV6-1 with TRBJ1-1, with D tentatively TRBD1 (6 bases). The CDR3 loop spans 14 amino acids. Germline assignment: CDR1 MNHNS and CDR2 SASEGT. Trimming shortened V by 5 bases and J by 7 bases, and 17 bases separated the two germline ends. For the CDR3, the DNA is TGTGCCAGCAGTCGACTGACAGGACCTCTTGAAGCTTTCTTT. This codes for CASSRLTGPLEAFF.

The CDR3 DNA is TGTGCCAGCAGGATCTTACAGAACCCCTTTTCACCCCTCCACTTT. Translating gives CASRILQNPFSPLHF. The chain joins TRBV6-1 to TRBJ1-6; no definite D call. Germline V gene lookup returns CDR1 MNHNS and CDR2 SASEGT. Trimming left V 6 bases short and J 9 bases short, with 18 bases between. The CDR3 totals 15 residues.

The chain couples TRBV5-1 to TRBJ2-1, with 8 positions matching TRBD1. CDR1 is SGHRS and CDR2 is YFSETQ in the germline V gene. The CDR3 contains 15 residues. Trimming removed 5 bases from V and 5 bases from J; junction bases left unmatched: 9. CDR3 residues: CASSSGQAPNNEQFF. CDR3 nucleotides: TGCGCCAGCAGTTCGGGACAGGCACCGAACAATGAGCAGTTCTTC.

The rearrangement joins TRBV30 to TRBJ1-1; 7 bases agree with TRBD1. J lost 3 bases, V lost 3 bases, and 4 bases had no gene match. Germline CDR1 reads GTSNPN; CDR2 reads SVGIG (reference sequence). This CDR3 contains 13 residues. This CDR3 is CAWRVQGYTEAFF. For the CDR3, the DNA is TGTGCCTGGAGGGTACAGGGGTACACTGAAGCTTTCTTT.

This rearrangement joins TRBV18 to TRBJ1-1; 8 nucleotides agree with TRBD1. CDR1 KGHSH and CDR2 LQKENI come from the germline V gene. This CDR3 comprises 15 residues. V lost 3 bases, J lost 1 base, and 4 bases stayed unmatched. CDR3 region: CASSPTGATNTEAFF. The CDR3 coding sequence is TGTGCCAGCTCACCGACAGGGGCGACGAACACTGAAGCTTTCTTT.

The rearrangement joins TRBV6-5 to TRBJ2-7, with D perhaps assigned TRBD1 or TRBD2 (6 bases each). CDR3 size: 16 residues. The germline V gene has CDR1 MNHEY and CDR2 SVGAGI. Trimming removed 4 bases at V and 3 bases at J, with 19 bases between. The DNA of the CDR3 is TGTGCCAGCAGTTCCCCAGGAGGGGGGAACTACTACGAGCAGTACTTC. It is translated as CASSSPGGGNYYEQYF.

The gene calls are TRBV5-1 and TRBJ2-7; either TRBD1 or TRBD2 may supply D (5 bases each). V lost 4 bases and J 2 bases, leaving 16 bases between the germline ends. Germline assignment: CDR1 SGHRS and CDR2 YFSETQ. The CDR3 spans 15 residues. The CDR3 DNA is TGCGCCAGCAGCCCCCGGGACCCGGGCGCCTACGAGCAGTACTTC. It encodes CASSPRDPGAYEQYF. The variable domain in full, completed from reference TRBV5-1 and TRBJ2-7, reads KAGVTQTPRYLIKTRGQQVTLSCSPISGHRSVSWYQQTPGQGLQFLFEYFSETQRNKGNFPGRFSGRQFSNSRSEMNVSTLELGDSALYLCASSPRDPGAYEQYFGPGTRLTVT.

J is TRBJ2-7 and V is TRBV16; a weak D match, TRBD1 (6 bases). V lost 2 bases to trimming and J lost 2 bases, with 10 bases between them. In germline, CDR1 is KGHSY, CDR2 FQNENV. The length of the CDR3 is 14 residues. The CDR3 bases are TGTGCCAGCAGCCAAAGAAGGGGGACCTACGAGCAGTACTTC. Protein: CASSQRRGTYEQYF.

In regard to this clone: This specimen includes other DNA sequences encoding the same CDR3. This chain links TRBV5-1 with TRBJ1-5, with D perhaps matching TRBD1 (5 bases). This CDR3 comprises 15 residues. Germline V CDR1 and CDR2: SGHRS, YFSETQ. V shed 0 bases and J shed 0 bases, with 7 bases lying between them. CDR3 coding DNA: TGCGCCAGCAGCTTGGGACAGAATAGCAATCAGCCCCAGCATTTT. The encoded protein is CASSLGQNSNQPQHF.

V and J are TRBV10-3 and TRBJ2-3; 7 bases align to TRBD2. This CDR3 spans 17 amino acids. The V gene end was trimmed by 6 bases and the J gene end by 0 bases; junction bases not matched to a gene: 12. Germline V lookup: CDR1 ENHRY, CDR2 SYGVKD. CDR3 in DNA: TGTGCCATCAGGGCCCCCCCCGAGCGGGGAAGCACAGATACGCAGTATTTT. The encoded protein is CAIRAPPERGSTDTQYF.

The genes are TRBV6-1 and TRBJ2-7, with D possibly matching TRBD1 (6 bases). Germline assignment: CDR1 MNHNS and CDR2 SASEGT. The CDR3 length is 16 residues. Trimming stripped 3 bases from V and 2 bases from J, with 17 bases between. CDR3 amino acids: CASSEMGAGRAYEQYF. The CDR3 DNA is TGTGCCAGCAGTGAGATGGGGGCAGGGCGGGCCTACGAGCAGTACTTC.

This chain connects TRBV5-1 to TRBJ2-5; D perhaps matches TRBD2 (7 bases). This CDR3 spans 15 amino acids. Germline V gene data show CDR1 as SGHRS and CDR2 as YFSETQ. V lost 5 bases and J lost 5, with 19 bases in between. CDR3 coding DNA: TGCGCCAGCAGTCCGGTCGGGGGGCGCCGGGAGACCCAGTACTTC. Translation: CASSPVGGRRETQYF.

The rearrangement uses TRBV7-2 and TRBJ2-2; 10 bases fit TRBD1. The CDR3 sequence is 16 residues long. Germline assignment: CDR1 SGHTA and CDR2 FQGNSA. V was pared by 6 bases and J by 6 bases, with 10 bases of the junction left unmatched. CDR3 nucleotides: TGTGCCAGCAGTCCTGGCGTCGGACAGGGGGCCGGGGAGCTGTTTTTT. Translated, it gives CASSPGVGQGAGELFF.